The 10 T cell receptor beta chains in this list originate from one sample, sequenced in a study of T cell responses to AZD1222 COVID-19 vaccine. The data were produced by immunoSEQ multiplex PCR, yet TCRdb's version contains in-frame clones alone and is incomplete. The sample lists about 85,000 clones, 80% to 90% occurring once. The source was peripheral blood, collected on day 0 of AZD1222 vaccination. The origin of the receptors is an adult in good health.

The V call is TRBV7-9, the J call TRBJ2-2; D assignment may be TRBD1 or TRBD2 (6 bases each). Germline-derived CDR1 and CDR2 are SEHNR and FQNEAQ (reference sequence). Trimming removed 5 bases from V and 0 bases from J, with 16 bases in between. CDR3 size: 17 residues. The DNA of the CDR3 is TGTGCCAGCAGCCTACCTTATCGGGGGCCGAACACCGGGGAGCTGTTTTTT. It encodes CASSLPYRGPNTGELFF.

This clone appeared once. The rearrangement uses TRBV28 and TRBJ1-1; D is possibly TRBD1 (5 bases). Germline values: CDR1 MDHEN, CDR2 SYDVKM. The ends were cut back, 7 bases at V and 7 bases at J, with 16 bases in the middle. The CDR3 loop spans 13 amino acids. The CDR3 DNA reads TGTGCCAGCACCATGGGGACTATACTTGAAGCTTTCTTT. It encodes CASTMGTILEAFF. The full variable domain, in which reference TRBV28 and TRBJ1-1 provide the parts outside the CDR3, is DVKVTQSSRYLVKRTGEKVFLECVQDMDHENMFWYRQDPGLGLRLIYFSYDVKMKEKGDIPEGYSVSREKKERFSLILESASTNQTSMYLCASTMGTILEAFFGQGTRLTVV.

CDR3 loop: CASSIRSGNTIYF. CDR3 DNA: TGTGCCAGCAGCATCCGATCCGGAAACACCATATATTTT. The chain recombines TRBV13 with TRBJ1-3, with no clear D. Trimming pared 5 bases from V and 4 bases from J, leaving 9 bases between. The CDR3 totals 13 residues. Germline V gene sequence: CDR1 PRHDT, CDR2 FYEKMQ (reference sequence).

This CDR3 is CATSRDETSAVHEQFF. The CDR3, as DNA: TGTGCCACCAGCAGAGATGAGACTAGCGCAGTCCATGAGCAGTTCTTC. The rearrangement joins TRBV15 to TRBJ2-1; 8 bases map to TRBD2. This CDR3 contains 16 residues. Trimming at V came to 0 bases and at J to 8 bases, leaving 9 bases not matched to a gene. Germline CDR1 and CDR2: LNHNV and YYDKDF (reference sequence). Complete variable domain (other parts from reference TRBV15 and TRBJ2-1): DAMVIQNPRYQVTQFGKPVTLSCSQTLNHNVMYWYQQKSSQAPKLLFHYYDKDFNNEADTPDNFQSRRPNTSFCFLDIRSPGLGDTAMYLCATSRDETSAVHEQFFGPGTRLTVL.

The rearrangement uses TRBV19 and TRBJ2-1; 9 nucleotides align to TRBD1. V shed 6 bases, J shed 1 base, and the junction held 4 bases outside the gene matches. CDR1 and CDR2 (germline): LNHDA, SQIVND (reference sequence). CDR3 length: 15 residues. CDR3: CASSGQGRSYNEQFF. CDR3 bases: TGTGCCAGTAGCGGACAGGGGAGATCCTACAATGAGCAGTTCTTC.

The CDR3 region has the DNA TGTGCCTGGACCTTTAGCGGGAGGGCGACAGATACGCAGTATTTT. Its translation is CAWTFSGRATDTQYF. V usage is TRBV30 and J usage is TRBJ2-3, with 11 bases aligning to TRBD2. Losses at the gene ends were 4 bases for V and 3 bases for J; bases not matched to a gene: 6. The CDR3 length is 15 residues. Germline lookup yields CDR1 GTSNPN and CDR2 SVGIG (reference sequence).

The rearrangement joins TRBV28 to TRBJ2-7, with 10 bases identical to TRBD1. V was clipped by 3 bases and J by 5 bases; unmatched bases: 7. Per the germline V gene, CDR1 is MDHEN and CDR2 is SYDVKM. This CDR3 comprises 15 residues. The chain's CDR3 is CASSFSGQGSNEQYF. CDR3 coding DNA: TGTGCCAGCAGTTTCTCGGGACAGGGGTCCAACGAGCAGTACTTC.

The V call is TRBV2, the J call TRBJ1-5, with 7 bases that match TRBD1. J lost 7 bases, V lost 4 bases, and 10 bases had no gene match. Germline V gives CDR1 SNHLY, CDR2 FYNNEI. The CDR3 covers 15 residues. This CDR3 reads CASSGVARGAQPQHF. The CDR3 DNA reads TGTGCCAGCAGTGGTGTGGCCAGGGGGGCCCAGCCCCAGCATTTT. The whole variable domain, remainder taken from reference TRBV2 and TRBJ1-5, is EPEVTQTPSHQVTQMGQEVILRCVPISNHLYFYWYRQILGQKVEFLVSFYNNEISEKSEIFDDQFSVERPDGSNFTLKIRSTKLEDSAMYFCASSGVARGAQPQHFGDGTRLSIL.

CDR3 protein: CASSEELTTGTVGYGYTF. The CDR3 region has the DNA TGTGCCAGCAGTGAGGAATTGACCACCGGGACAGTCGGCTATGGCTACACCTTC. The chain has TRBV6-1 and TRBJ1-2; 7 bases match TRBD1. With V trimmed by 3 bases and J by 4 bases, 17 bases remained unmatched. The CDR3 is made up of 18 amino acids. From germline, CDR1 is MNHNS and CDR2 SASEGT.

CDR3 amino acids: CASTSIAGLPHEQYF. The CDR3 coding sequence is TGTGCCAGCACTAGTATAGCGGGGCTCCCCCACGAGCAGTACTTC. This chain connects TRBV6-5 to TRBJ2-7, with 8 positions matching TRBD2. CDR1 and CDR2 from the germline V gene are MNHEY and SVGAGI. Trimming cost V 7 bases and J 5 bases; bases outside gene matches: 13. This CDR3 has 15 residues.